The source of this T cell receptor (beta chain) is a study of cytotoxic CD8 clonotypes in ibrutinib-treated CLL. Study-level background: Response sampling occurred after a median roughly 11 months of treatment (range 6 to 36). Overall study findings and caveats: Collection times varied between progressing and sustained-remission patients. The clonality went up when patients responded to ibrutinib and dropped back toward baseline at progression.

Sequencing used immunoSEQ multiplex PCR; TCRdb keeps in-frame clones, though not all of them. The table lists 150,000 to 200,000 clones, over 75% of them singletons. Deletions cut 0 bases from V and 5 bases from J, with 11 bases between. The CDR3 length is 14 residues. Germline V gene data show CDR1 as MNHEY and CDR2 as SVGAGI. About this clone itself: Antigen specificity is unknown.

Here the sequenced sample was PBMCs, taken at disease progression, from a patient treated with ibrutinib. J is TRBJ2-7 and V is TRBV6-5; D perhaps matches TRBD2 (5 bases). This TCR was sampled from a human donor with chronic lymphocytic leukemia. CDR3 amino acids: CASSYSKGVHEQYF. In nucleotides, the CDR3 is TGTGCCAGCAGTTACTCGAAGGGAGTCCACGAGCAGTACTTC.